The 10 T cell receptor beta chains below all came from one sample that was sequenced in a study of TIL therapy for anti-PD-1-resistant metastatic lung cancer. Time point denoted: pre-treatment sample, taken before nivolumab and TIL therapy. This was the immunoSEQ v3 assay. The data were produced by immunoSEQ multiplex PCR, yet TCRdb's version contains in-frame clones alone and is incomplete. The table lists about 60,000 clones, roughly 84% of them singletons. The material sequenced was blood, taken at baseline. These receptors were collected from a person between 25 and 80 years old with non-small cell lung cancer.

The chain uses TRBV19 and TRBJ2-7; no reliable D call. Trimming stripped 2 bases from V and 2 bases from J, with 10 bases between. Germline loops: CDR1 LNHDA, CDR2 SQIVND (reference sequence). This CDR3 comprises 14 residues. CDR3 residues: CASSISRGPYEQYF. The CDR3 DNA reads TGTGCCAGTAGTATATCGCGAGGTCCCTACGAGCAGTACTTC.

A remark on this clone: The same CDR3 arises from other DNA sequences in this sample as well. The V call is TRBV18, the J call TRBJ2-7; 10 bases are a match to TRBD1. The CDR3 is 16 residues long. V lost 1 base and J lost 0; bases outside the gene matches: 3. Germline CDR1 is KGHSH and CDR2 is LQKENI. The CDR3 DNA reads TGTGCCAGCTCACCACAAGGGACAGGGGTCTCCTACGAGCAGTACTTC. Amino acids: CASSPQGTGVSYEQYF.

CDR3 bases: TGTGCCAGTAGTACACGGACCCTCCCAGATACGCAGTATTTT. Its protein is CASSTRTLPDTQYF. The chain carries TRBV19 and TRBJ2-3, with D hard to call. Per the germline V gene, CDR1 is LNHDA and CDR2 is SQIVND (reference sequence). V was pared by 4 bases and J by 4 bases, with 12 bases between. This CDR3 has 14 amino acids.

The V call is TRBV10-3, the J call TRBJ2-7; D unclear. The V gene's germline CDR1 is ENHRY and CDR2 SYGVKD. The ends were cut back, 3 bases at V and 0 bases at J, with 15 bases in the middle. CDR3 size: 16 residues. DNA of the CDR3: TGTGCCATCAGTGACAGGTTCGGGCAGAGCTCCTACGAGCAGTACTTC. Amino acid sequence: CAISDRFGQSSYEQYF.

The V call is TRBV12-3 or TRBV12-4, the J call TRBJ1-2; TRBD1 is a possible D gene (6 bases). CDR3 length equals 12 residues. The V end lost 6 bases, the J end lost 8 bases, and 13 bases lay between the germline ends. The CDR3: CASSDTGSGYTF. As DNA, the CDR3 is TGTGCCAGCAGCGACACAGGGTCCGGCTACACCTTC.

This chain joins TRBV28 and TRBJ1-1, with D possibly being TRBD1 (6 bases). CDR3 length: 16 amino acids. V was shortened by 3 bases and J by 1 base, with 15 bases between the two germline ends. Germline CDR1 is MDHEN and CDR2 is SYDVKM. The CDR3 spells CASSLGGALQNTEAFF. The CDR3 DNA reads TGTGCCAGCAGTTTGGGGGGGGCCCTCCAGAACACTGAAGCTTTCTTT.

The V gene is TRBV6-2 or TRBV6-3, the J gene TRBJ2-3, with a possible D match to TRBD2 (6 bases). The CDR3 extends over 16 amino acids. The germline CDR1 and CDR2 sequences are MNHEY and SVGEGT. Trimming pared 2 bases from V and 4 bases from J, leaving 16 bases between. For the CDR3, the DNA is TGTGCCAGCAGTTACCTCCGCGGGGAGGATCCAGATACGCAGTATTTT. Amino acid sequence: CASSYLRGEDPDTQYF.

The CDR3 bases are TGTGCCAGCAGCCAACCCGGGCGGTCCTACGAGCAGTACTTC. Protein sequence: CASSQPGRSYEQYF. The rearrangement links TRBV14 to TRBJ2-7; D gene unclear. The germline gives CDR1 SGHDN, CDR2 FVKESK. The CDR3 is 14 amino acids. The V and J ends lost 2 bases and 1 base respectively, with 9 bases between them.

The chain carries TRBV15 and TRBJ1-6; no firm D call. The CDR3 has 12 residues. CDR1 and CDR2 (germline): LNHNV, YYDKDF (reference sequence). Trimming pared 0 bases from V and 7 bases from J, leaving 1 base between. CDR3 in DNA: TGTGCCACCAGCAGAGAAAATTCACCCCTCCACTTT. Protein sequence: CATSRENSPLHF. Supplemented by reference TRBV15 and TRBJ1-6, the full variable domain reads DAMVIQNPRYQVTQFGKPVTLSCSQTLNHNVMYWYQQKSSQAPKLLFHYYDKDFNNEADTPDNFQSRRPNTSFCFLDIRSPGLGDTAMYLCATSRENSPLHFGNGTRLTVT.

The rearrangement links TRBV2 to TRBJ2-2; D perhaps matches TRBD1 (6 bases). CDR1 is SNHLY and CDR2 is FYNNEI in the germline V gene. Trimming took off 3 bases at V and 3 bases at J, with 11 bases between the two ends. The CDR3 covers 15 residues. CDR3 nucleotide sequence: TGTGCCAGCAGTGACAGGGGTGAGGACACCGGGGAGCTGTTTTTT. It translates to CASSDRGEDTGELFF. The variable domain in full, with the rest retrieved from reference TRBV2 and TRBJ2-2, is EPEVTQTPSHQVTQMGQEVILRCVPISNHLYFYWYRQILGQKVEFLVSFYNNEISEKSEIFDDQFSVERPDGSNFTLKIRSTKLEDSAMYFCASSDRGEDTGELFFGEGSRLTVL.